This T cell receptor (beta chain) is drawn from a study of T cell responses to AZD1222 COVID-19 vaccine. About the research overall: The analysis combined second doses at about 4 or about 12 weeks.

This clone was counted a few times. The antigen remains unidentified. The germline V gene encodes CDR1 LGHDT and CDR2 YNNKEL (reference sequence). After removal of 5 bases from V and 0 bases from J, the junction contained 4 bases not matched to a gene. The CDR3 sequence is 16 residues long. General study points: White British donors predominated, females outnumbered males, and clonal diversity was possibly underestimated.

TCRdb's table, derived via immunoSEQ multiplex PCR, lists solely in-frame clones and lacks some. The sample yields about 99,000 clones, 90% to 95% seen once. This specimen consisted of peripheral blood, obtained on day 0 of AZD1222 vaccination. The chain couples TRBV3-1 (or the pseudogene TRBV3-2) to TRBJ2-2, with 9 bases fitting TRBD2. This TCR came from an adult in good health. The CDR3 bases are TGTGCCAGCAGCACCTGGACTAGCGCGAACACCGGGGAGCTGTTTTTT. As protein: CASSTWTSANTGELFF.